This T cell receptor beta chain originates from a study of shared clonotypes between healthy human individuals. This clone came up a few times. The assay was immunoSEQ multiplex PCR, and TCRdb's table has in-frame clones only and misses some. The repertoire consists of more than 600,000 clones, with 92% occurring once and the leading ten covering 20% to 25%. The naive CD8 subset, CD45RO-negative cells positively selected for CCR7, excluded terminally differentiated effector memory CD45RA+ cells. Trimming stripped 5 bases from V and 0 bases from J, with 14 bases between. CDR1 and CDR2 from the germline V gene are LNHDA and SQIVND (reference sequence). The CDR3 is made up of 16 amino acids.

The sample taken for sequencing was naive CD8+ T cells sorted from blood. This receptor was taken from a man aged 25 to 45 in good health. V gene TRBV19 combines with J gene TRBJ1-5, with a tentative D call TRBD1 (6 bases). Here the CDR3 DNA reads TGTGCCAGTAGTGTAACAGGGCCGGCTAGCAATCAGCCCCAGCATTTT. Its translation is CASSVTGPASNQPQHF.